Listed here are 2 T cell receptor beta chains from one sample, sequenced in a study of blood T cell repertoires in COVID-19 (dated by TCRdb to the early 2020s). Library creation used the immunoSEQ multiplex PCR assay. This is the immuneACCESS table as TCRdb keeps it, with only in-frame sequences that have V and J called. A part of the clones is gone; compared with another copy, unresolved V genes explain less than half, and the rest is unexplained. In this sample the table shows around 120,000 clones, 90% of which occur a single time. Around 4% of the sample lies in the top ten. Sample: peripheral blood. All receptors derive from a woman aged 60-70 years with COVID-19, enrolled during active disease.

The V gene is TRBV4-1, the J gene TRBJ1-5, with D perhaps TRBD1 (5 bases). The CDR3 covers 17 residues. In germline, CDR1 is MGHRA, CDR2 YSYEKL. The V and J ends lost 0 bases and 0 bases respectively, with 12 bases between them. CDR3 sequence: CASSQDSRQNSNQPQHF. The CDR3 nucleotides read TGCGCCAGCAGCCAAGATTCGAGACAGAATAGCAATCAGCCCCAGCATTTT.

The CDR3 coding sequence is TGTGCCATCAGTGAGTCCACAGGGGGCTCTGGAAACACCATATATTTT. This gives the protein CAISESTGGSGNTIYF. The J gene is TRBJ1-3, the V gene TRBV10-3; 8 bases are shared with TRBD1. Germline V CDR1 and CDR2: ENHRY, SYGVKD. The CDR3 spans 16 residues. Trimming took 0 bases from V and 0 from J; bases not matched to a gene: 1.